This T cell receptor beta chain comes out of a study of CXCR3-negative and CXCR3-positive naive CD8 T cells. Comment on this clonotype: Its matching antigen is unknown.

UMI-labeled 5' RACE yielded the TRB cDNA libraries. Using the 5' RACE reads, TCRdb records one entry per CDR3 protein without DNA. Recorded for this sample: 150,000 to 160,000 distinct CDR3 sequences. Study-level findings and limits: Sequencing showed both naive subsets with comparably high diversity, and memory CD8+ cells much lower. Hydrophobicity was higher for TRB CDR3s found in CXCR3-positive naive cells than in CXCR3-negative naive cells.

The sequence came from a human donor in good health. Some clones in this sample may be carry-over from other donors' samples. Specimen: naive CXCR3+ CD8+ T cells from blood. Regarding subset: CD45RO-CCR7+CD27+CD95- naive CD8+ T cells expressing CXCR3 (TNR3+).

The CDR3 sequence is CATDGGRMHQETQYF. V usage is TRBV15 and J usage is TRBJ2-5; without DNA, the TCRdb call of TRBD1 cannot be checked. The CDR3 loop spans 15 amino acids. From germline, CDR1 is LNHNV and CDR2 YYDKDF (reference sequence).